The 3 T cell receptor beta chains below come from one sample, sequenced in a study of blood T cells in healthy people across ages. A second PCR, run for roughly 7 to 11 cycles, used a sample-barcoded 5' primer plus a J-beta primer mix. MiXCR, applied by TCRdb to the 5' RACE reads, yields one record per CDR3 protein. The sample has 1.8 million or so distinct CDR3 sequences, 35% to 50% seen once; the top ten hold roughly 24%. Sequenced material: blood. The receptors derive from a human donor in good health.

This clonotype was seen a handful of times. The chain uses TRBV29-1 and TRBJ2-5; 9 nucleotides agree with TRBD2. J gave up 5 bases and V 4 bases, and 8 bases lay outside the gene matches. Germline lookup yields CDR1 SQVTM and CDR2 ANQGSEA. The CDR3 is 14 amino acids. The CDR3 protein is CSVAAGTSRETQYF. The CDR3 DNA sequence: TGCAGCGTTGCCGCCGGGACTAGCCGGGAGACCCAGTACTTC.

The gene calls are TRBV12-3 or TRBV12-4 and TRBJ2-7; 8 bases map to TRBD1. The CDR3 runs to 16 residues. The junction had 13 bases not matched to a gene; V was cut back by 5 bases and J by 4 bases. The CDR3 region is CASSPPRGRFGYEQYF. In DNA form, the CDR3 reads TGTGCCAGCAGTCCACCCAGGGGGCGGTTCGGGTACGAGCAGTACTTC.

The rearrangement joins TRBV9 to TRBJ1-6; D is perhaps TRBD1 (5 bases). V lost 0 bases and J 9 bases, leaving 16 bases between the germline ends. The length of the CDR3 is 16 residues. Germline V gene sequence: CDR1 SGDLS, CDR2 YYNGEE. The CDR3 DNA sequence: TGTGCCAGCAGCGTAGGGGCAGGGCCTGGGAGTTCACCCCTCCACTTT. Its protein product is CASSVGAGPGSSPLHF.